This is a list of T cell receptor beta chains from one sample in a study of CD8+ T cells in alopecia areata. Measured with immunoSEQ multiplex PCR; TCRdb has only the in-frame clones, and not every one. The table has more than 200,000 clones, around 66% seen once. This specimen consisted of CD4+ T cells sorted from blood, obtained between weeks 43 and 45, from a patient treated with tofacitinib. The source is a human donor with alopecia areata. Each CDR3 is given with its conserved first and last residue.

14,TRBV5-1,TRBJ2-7,CASSRQGRSYEQYF
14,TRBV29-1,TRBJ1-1,CSVDKTGTNTEAFF
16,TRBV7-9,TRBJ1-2,CASSSHPWSISLGYTF
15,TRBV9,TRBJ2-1,CASSQTGTAYNEQFF
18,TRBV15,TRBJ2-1,CATSRESVAGGFGNEQFF
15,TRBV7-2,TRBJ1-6,CASSLGVRGNSPLHF
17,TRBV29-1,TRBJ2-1,CSAESRGGLRSIYEQFF
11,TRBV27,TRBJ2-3,CASSSLNTQYF
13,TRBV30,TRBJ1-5,CAWTRQGSQPQHF
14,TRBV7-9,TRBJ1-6,CASSSGTGTSPLHF
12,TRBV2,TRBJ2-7,CASSKAAYEQYF
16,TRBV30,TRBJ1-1,CACNSGTYAVNTEAFF
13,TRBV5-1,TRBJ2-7,CASSSGTDGKQYF
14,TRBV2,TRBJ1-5,CASSEGTADQPQHF
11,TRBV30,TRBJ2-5,CAWSLGETQYF
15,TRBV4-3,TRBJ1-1,CASSQGSLGSTEAFF
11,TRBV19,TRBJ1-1,CASSIHTEAFF
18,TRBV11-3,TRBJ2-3,CASSFLDRGRNIPDTQYF
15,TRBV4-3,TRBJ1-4,CASSQEATENEKLFF
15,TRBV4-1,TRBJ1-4,CASSRERGQREKLFF
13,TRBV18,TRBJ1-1,CASSFQDSEEAFF
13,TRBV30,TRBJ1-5,CAWSEGDMQPQHF
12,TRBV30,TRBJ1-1,CAWSAGTVEAFF
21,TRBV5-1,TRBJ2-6,CASSLAPRGTGVSAGANVLTF
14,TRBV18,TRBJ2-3,CASSPPARTDTQYF
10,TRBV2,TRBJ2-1,CASSRNEQFF
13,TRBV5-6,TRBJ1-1,CASSLDSNTEAFF
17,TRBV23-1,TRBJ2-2,CASSWGADQLNTGELFF
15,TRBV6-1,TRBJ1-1,CASSHTGTLNTEAFF